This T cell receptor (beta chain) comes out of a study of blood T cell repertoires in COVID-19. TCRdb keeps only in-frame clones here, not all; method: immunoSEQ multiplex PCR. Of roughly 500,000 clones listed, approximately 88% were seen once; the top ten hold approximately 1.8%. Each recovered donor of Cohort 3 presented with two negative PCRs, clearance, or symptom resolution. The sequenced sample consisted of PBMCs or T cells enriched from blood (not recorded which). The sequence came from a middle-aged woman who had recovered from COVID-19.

The CDR3 here is CASRVGPRVTDTQYF. For the CDR3, the DNA is TGTGCCAGTAGGGTAGGGCCCAGGGTCACAGATACGCAGTATTTT. The chain has TRBV2 and TRBJ2-3; weak D call: TRBD1 (5 bases). Trimming cost V 9 bases and J 2 bases, with 18 bases left between them. The germline V gene encodes CDR1 SNHLY and CDR2 FYNNEI. The CDR3 is 15 amino acids.